This TCR beta chain was documented in a study of blood T cell repertoires in COVID-19. For the study at large: Samples representing acute and convalescent COVID-19 were sourced from the United States, Italy and Spain. T cells, B-cell-depleted T cells, or PBMCs supplied cDNA or gDNA.

Recruited during active infection, patients (from Seattle) were subsequently followed longitudinally. Profiled with immunoSEQ multiplex PCR; TCRdb holds only in-frame clones, not every one. This table holds 200,000 to 250,000 clones, about 82% found once. Material: peripheral blood. The sequence was obtained from a man aged 45-65 years with COVID-19, enrolled during active disease.

CDR3 protein: CASSSGGPYQPQHF. The CDR3 coding sequence is TGTGCCAGCAGTTCTGGTGGGCCCTATCAGCCCCAGCATTTT. The chain uses TRBV27 and TRBJ1-5, with D uncertain. From germline, CDR1 is MNHEY and CDR2 SMNVEV (reference sequence). The CDR3 is 14 amino acids. The ends were cut back, 4 bases at V and 5 bases at J, with 12 bases in the middle.